The T cell receptor (beta chain) described here comes from a study of blood T cells in healthy people across ages. Combining a sample-barcoded 5' primer with a J-beta primer mix, a second PCR ran for about 6 to 12 cycles. TCRdb re-called the 5' RACE reads through MiXCR, storing one row per CDR3 protein. The table has hundreds of thousands of distinct CDR3 sequences, 58% seen once. Germline CDR1 and CDR2: DFQATT and SNEGSKA (reference sequence). The CDR3 extends over 13 amino acids. V lost 3 bases to trimming and J lost 6 bases; unmatched junction nucleotides: 4. Regarding the study as a whole: Long-lived donors carried more naive CD4+ cells and greater diversity than aged donors. Donor CMV status was unknown, possibly confounding expanded clonotype changes. Significant beta diversity loss was already apparent by age about 39, declining roughly linearly.

This clonotype was found a few times. Its antigen is unidentified. The rearrangement links TRBV20-1 to TRBJ2-3; the match to TRBD2 covers 9 bases. Sequenced sample: blood. The sequence was obtained from a man aged 25 to 45 in good health. CDR3 nucleotides: TGCAGTGCTAGGGGCGGGGGGGTCGATACGCAGTATTTT. Amino acid sequence: CSARGGGVDTQYF.